One and the same sample provided the 9 T cell receptor beta chains below, sequenced in a study of somatic mutations in cytotoxic T cells in rheumatoid arthritis. Libraries were prepared by immunoSEQ multiplex PCR; TCRdb keeps only in-frame clonotypes and omits some of them. The sample shows about 19,000 clones, about four fifths of them seen only once. The source material was CD8+ T cells sorted from blood. These receptors were obtained from an adult with rheumatoid arthritis.

The V call is TRBV5-5, the J call TRBJ2-1; possibly TRBD2 for D (5 bases). The CDR3 loop spans 15 amino acids. The V end was cut by 0 bases, the J end by 8 bases, with 15 bases between. Germline CDR1 is SGHKS and CDR2 is YYEKEE (reference sequence). The DNA of the CDR3 is TGTGCCAGCAGCTTGGACGGGATTTCTTTGGATGAGCAGTTCTTC. Translating it yields CASSLDGISLDEQFF.

This clone was counted only a few times. V gene TRBV4-1 combines with J gene TRBJ2-2; TRBD1 or TRBD2 may be the D gene (5 bases each). CDR1 and CDR2 (germline): MGHRA, YSYEKL. Trimming cost V 4 bases and J 7 bases, with 13 bases left between them. This CDR3 region has 14 residues. CDR3 sequence reads: CASSPGGRDGELFF. The CDR3 bases are TGCGCCAGCAGCCCTGGGGGAAGGGACGGGGAGCTGTTTTTT.

V is TRBV6-5 and J is TRBJ1-5; D not certain. CDR1 and CDR2 (germline): MNHEY, SVGAGI. The CDR3 contains 15 residues. The ends were cut back, 4 bases at V and 6 bases at J, with 16 bases in the middle. The DNA for the CDR3 is TGTGCCAGCAGTTCGCGAAGGGATGGTGTTCAGCCCCAGCATTTT. It is translated as CASSSRRDGVQPQHF.

This chain joins TRBV13 and TRBJ1-1, with 8 nucleotides matching TRBD1. The trim removed 1 base at V and 1 base at J, leaving 5 bases unmatched. Germline loops: CDR1 PRHDT, CDR2 FYEKMQ (reference sequence). There are 16 residues in the CDR3. The CDR3 nucleotides are TGTGCCAGCAGCTTAGCACAGGGGGTTGAGAACACTGAAGCTTTCTTT. Translating it yields CASSLAQGVENTEAFF.

V is TRBV7-2 and J is TRBJ2-7, with a tentative D call TRBD1 (6 bases). This CDR3 has 15 residues. Per germline, CDR1 SGHTA and CDR2 FQGNSA. The V gene lost 2 bases and the J gene lost 3 bases, with 14 bases spanning the gap. The DNA of the CDR3 is TGTGCCAGCAGCTTATTCGAACAGGGATACTACGAGCAGTACTTC. Translating it yields CASSLFEQGYYEQYF.

The rearrangement joins TRBV6-5 to TRBJ2-5, with D perhaps being TRBD1 or TRBD2 (6 bases each). Between the trimmed V and J ends, which lost 3 bases and 5 bases, there was a span of 16 bases. Germline V gives CDR1 MNHEY, CDR2 SVGAGI. The CDR3 sequence is 15 residues long. The chain's CDR3 is CASSYFAGHRETQYF. The DNA of the CDR3 is TGTGCCAGCAGTTATTTTGCGGGACACCGGGAGACCCAGTACTTC.

The CDR3 sequence: CASSQLQGVGELFF. Here the CDR3 DNA reads TGTGCCAGCAGTCAACTACAGGGGGTCGGGGAGCTGTTTTTT. V and J are TRBV2 and TRBJ2-2; TRBD1 aligns across 8 bases. This CDR3 is 14 amino acids long. Looked up from germline, CDR1 is SNHLY and CDR2 is FYNNEI. The trim removed 5 bases at V and 7 bases at J, leaving 6 bases unmatched.

The genes are TRBV5-4 and TRBJ2-3, with D tentatively TRBD2 (6 bases). The CDR3 extends over 15 amino acids. The V and J ends lost 1 base and 2 bases respectively, with 11 bases between them. CDR1 and CDR2 from the germline V gene are SGHNT and YYREEE (reference sequence). The CDR3 is CASSLWGGITDTQYF. CDR3 sequence (DNA): TGTGCCAGCAGCTTGTGGGGCGGGATCACAGATACGCAGTATTTT.

The table lists this clone with a count of one. This chain links TRBV9 with TRBJ1-5, with D tentatively TRBD1 (6 bases). In germline, CDR1 is SGDLS, CDR2 YYNGEE. This CDR3 has 15 residues. V lost 0 bases to trimming and J lost 5 bases, with 12 bases between them. Written as DNA, the CDR3 is TGTGCCAGCAGCGTAGGATGGGGGCCCCATCAGCCCCAGCATTTT. It codes for CASSVGWGPHQPQHF.